This TCR beta chain derives from a study of regulatory T cells in long-lasting Graves disease. For the study at large: The criterion for persistent Graves' disease was over 5 years of antithyroid drugs with positive TSH receptor antibodies.

CDR1 is MGHDK, CDR2 SYGVNS, per germline. Trimming removed 1 base at V and 8 bases at J, with 11 bases between. The CDR3 runs to 13 residues. Findings of the study overall: Among samples with persistent disease, TRBV28, TRBJ1-2 and TRBJ2-5 were favored.

Time point defined: persistent/refractory GD, antithyroid drugs over 5 years with positive TRAb. Isolated PBMC RNA provided the starting material for the TCR library. The collection involved drawing 8 to 9 milliliters of peripheral blood into EDTA tubes. With regard to this clonotype: Its specificity is unknown. A read error is likely, as this CDR3 ends without the conserved phenylalanine or tryptophan.

Investigators prepared the TCR beta libraries by applying iRepertoire HTBI primers and Arm-PCR of CDR3 regions. TCRdb redid the calling of the multiplex PCR reads with MiXCR, one entry per CDR3 protein. Of 500,000 to 800,000 distinct CDR3 sequences listed, about 30% were seen once; the top ten hold around 40%. The TCR comes from a female donor with Graves disease. The source material was peripheral blood mononuclear cells (PBMCs), sampled when the disease was refractory, from a patient treated with antithyroid drugs. The chain is built from TRBV25-1 and TRBJ1-2; TRBD1 is a possible D gene (6 bases). The CDR3 DNA sequence: TGTGCCAGCAGTGAATCGGAACAGGGCGGCTACACCTCC. This gives the protein CASSESEQGGYTS.